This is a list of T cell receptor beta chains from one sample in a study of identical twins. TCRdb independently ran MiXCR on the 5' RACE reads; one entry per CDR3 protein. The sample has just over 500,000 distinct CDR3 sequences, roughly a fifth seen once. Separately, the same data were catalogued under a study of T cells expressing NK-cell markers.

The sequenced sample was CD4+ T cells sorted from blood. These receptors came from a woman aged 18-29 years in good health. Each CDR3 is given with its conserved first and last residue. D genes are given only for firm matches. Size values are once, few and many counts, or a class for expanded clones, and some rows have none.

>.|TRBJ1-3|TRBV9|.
TGTGCCAGCAGCGTAGCGGTCGTCTCTGGAAACACCATATATTTT
CASSVAVVSGNTIYF
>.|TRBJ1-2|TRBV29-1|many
TGCAGCGTTGGCTCTAACTATGGCTACACCTTC
CSVGSNYGYTF
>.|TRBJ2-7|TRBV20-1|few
TGCAGTGCTAGAGATCGTAGCCGGGACGAGCAGTACTTC
CSARDRSRDEQYF
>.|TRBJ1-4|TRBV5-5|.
TGTGCCAGCAGCTTATTCGTAAATGAAAAACTGTTTTTT
CASSLFVNEKLFF
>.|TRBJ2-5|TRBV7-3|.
TGTGCCAGCAGCCTTACCCGGTGGGAGACCCAGTACTTC
CASSLTRWETQYF
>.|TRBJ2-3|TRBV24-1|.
TGTGCCACCAGTGACCAAAAAGATGGGACAGATACGCAGTATTTT
CATSDQKDGTDTQYF
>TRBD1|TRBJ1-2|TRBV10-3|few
TGTGCCATCTCGGGACAGGTGATAGCTAACTATGGCTACACCTTC
CAISGQVIANYGYTF
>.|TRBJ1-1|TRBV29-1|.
TGCAGCGTTGCGCACCAAAACACTGAAGCTTTCTTT
CSVAHQNTEAFF
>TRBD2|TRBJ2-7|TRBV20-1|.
TGCAGTGCCCCTCGGGGACTAGGGCAGTACTTC
CSAPRGLGQYF
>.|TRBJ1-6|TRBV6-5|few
TGTGCCAGCAGTTACGACGGTCTGGGGAGCTCCTATAATTCACCCCTCCACTTT
CASSYDGLGSSYNSPLHF
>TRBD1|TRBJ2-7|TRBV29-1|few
TGCAGCGTCCGGGGCGCACAGGGGCTAACCTACGAGCAGTACTTC
CSVRGAQGLTYEQYF
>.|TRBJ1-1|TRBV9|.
TGTGCCAGCAGCTTGGCAGACGGATACACTGAAGCTTTCTTT
CASSLADGYTEAFF
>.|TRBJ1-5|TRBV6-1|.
TGTGCCAGCAGAGGACAGAGCAATCAGCCCCAGCATTTT
CASRGQSNQPQHF
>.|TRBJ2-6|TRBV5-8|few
TGTGCCAGCAGCCGGGACGGGCGATATGGGGCCAACGTCCTGACTTTC
CASSRDGRYGANVLTF
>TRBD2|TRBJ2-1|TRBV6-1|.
TGTGCCAGCAGTCGACCTAGCGGCCTCAGACGGGATGAGCAGTTCTTC
CASSRPSGLRRDEQFF
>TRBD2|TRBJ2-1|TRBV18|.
TGTGCCAGCTCACCGCGGGGGGTTGAGGAGCAGTTCTTC
CASSPRGVEEQFF
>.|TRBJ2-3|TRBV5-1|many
TGCGCCAGCAGCTTAGGATATGGCGGCGGCCACACAGATACGCAGTATTTT
CASSLGYGGGHTDTQYF
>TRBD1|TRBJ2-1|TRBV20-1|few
TGCAGTGCTAGGCCGACAGGGGGATATGAGCAGTTCTTC
CSARPTGGYEQFF
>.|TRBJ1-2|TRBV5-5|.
TGTGCCAGCAAGGTCGGCAGCGTCGAGGGCTACACCTTC
CASKVGSVEGYTF
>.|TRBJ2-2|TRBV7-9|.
TGTGCCAGCAGCTTAGCGAGCGCCAACACCGGGGAGCTGTTTTTT
CASSLASANTGELFF
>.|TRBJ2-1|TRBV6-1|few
TGTGCCAGCAGGGGGTCCTCGTCACAGTTCTTC
CASRGSSSQFF
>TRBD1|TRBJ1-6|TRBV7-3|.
TGTGCCAGCAGCTTTGGACAGGTGAATTCACCCCTCCACTTT
CASSFGQVNSPLHF
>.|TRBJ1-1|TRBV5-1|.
TGCGCCAGCAGCTTTTCCTGGGGGCTGAACACTGAAGCTTTCTTT
CASSFSWGLNTEAFF
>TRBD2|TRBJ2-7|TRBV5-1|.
TGCGCCAGCAGCTTCGGTAATAGCGGGAGATCGTACGAGCAGTACTTC
CASSFGNSGRSYEQYF
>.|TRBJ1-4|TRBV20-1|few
TGCAGTGTCTTGGGGAGGGGTGAAAAACTGTTTTTT
CSVLGRGEKLFF
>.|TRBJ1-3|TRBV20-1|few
TGCAGTGCAGACGGGGGAACTCGAAACACCATATATTTT
CSADGGTRNTIYF
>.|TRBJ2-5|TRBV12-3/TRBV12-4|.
TGTGCCAGCAGTTTACAGGTGGGGCCAGAGACCCAGTACTTC
CASSLQVGPETQYF
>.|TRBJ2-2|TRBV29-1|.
TGCAGCGTTCGTGGAGGGGCGGTGAACACCGGGGAGCTGTTTTTT
CSVRGGAVNTGELFF
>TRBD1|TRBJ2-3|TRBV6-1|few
TGTGCCAGCAGACAACAGGGGACAGATACGCAGTATTTT
CASRQQGTDTQYF
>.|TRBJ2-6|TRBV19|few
TGTGCCAGTAGTACGGACCTCCGCCCACTCTCTGGGGCCAACGTCCTGACTTTC
CASSTDLRPLSGANVLTF
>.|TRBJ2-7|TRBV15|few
TGTGCCACCAGCAGAGATCTGAGGGCTCACGAGCAGTACTTC
CATSRDLRAHEQYF
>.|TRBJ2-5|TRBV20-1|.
TGCAGTGCCGGGCGCCCGGGGGAGACCCAGTACTTC
CSAGRPGETQYF
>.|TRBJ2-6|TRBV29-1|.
TGCAGCGTTGAACAGGGCAGGGGGGCCAACGTCCTGACTTTC
CSVEQGRGANVLTF
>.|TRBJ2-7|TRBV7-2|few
TGTGCCAGCAGCCCCCGGACTGGATACTCCTACGAGCAGTACTTC
CASSPRTGYSYEQYF
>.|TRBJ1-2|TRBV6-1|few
TGTGCCAGCAATCCTGGGACCATCTATGGCTACACCTTC
CASNPGTIYGYTF
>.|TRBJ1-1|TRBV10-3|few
TGTGCCATCAGTGGGAGTGGCACTGAAGCTTTCTTT
CAISGSGTEAFF
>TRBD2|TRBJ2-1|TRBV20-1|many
TGCAGTGCTAGAGATAGCGGGGGACCCAATGAGCAGTTCTTC
CSARDSGGPNEQFF
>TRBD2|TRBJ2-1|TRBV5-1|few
TGCGCCAGCAGCTTGCTTGCTGGCGGGGGGGAAAATGAGCAGTTCTTC
CASSLLAGGGENEQFF
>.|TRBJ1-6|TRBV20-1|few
TGCAGTGCTGAAGCGAGCTCCTATAATTCACCCCTCCACTTT
CSAEASSYNSPLHF
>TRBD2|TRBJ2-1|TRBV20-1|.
TGCAGTGCTAGCGGAGCGGGGGGCAACAATGAGCAGTTCTTC
CSASGAGGNNEQFF
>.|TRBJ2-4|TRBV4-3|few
TGCGCCAGCAGCCTCGCTGGATGGGGGAGTGAAAACATTCAGTACTTC
CASSLAGWGSENIQYF
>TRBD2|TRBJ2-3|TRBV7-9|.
TGTGCCAGCAGCTTAATAGCGGGGGAATCAGATACGCAGTATTTT
CASSLIAGESDTQYF
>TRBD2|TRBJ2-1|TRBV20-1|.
TGCAGTGCTAGAGATTGGGCTAGCGGGAGGGCGAATGAGCAGTTCTTC
CSARDWASGRANEQFF
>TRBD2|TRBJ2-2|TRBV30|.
TGTGCCTCTAGCGGGAGGGCCTCTCATGGCACCGGGGAGCTGTTTTTT
CASSGRASHGTGELFF
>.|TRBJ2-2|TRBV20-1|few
TGCAGTGCGGACGACCGGCCCACCGGGGAGCTGTTTTTT
CSADDRPTGELFF
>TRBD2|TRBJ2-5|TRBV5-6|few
TGTGCCAGCAGCTTGGTAACTAGCGGGGCCTTCCAAGAGACCCAGTACTTC
CASSLVTSGAFQETQYF
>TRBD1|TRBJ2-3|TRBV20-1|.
TGCAGTGCTGGGACAGGGAATTCTCGAACGCAGTATTTT
CSAGTGNSRTQYF
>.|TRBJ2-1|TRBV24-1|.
TGTGCCACCAGTGGTCGTCTGGGGGGCAATGAGCAGTTCTTC
CATSGRLGGNEQFF
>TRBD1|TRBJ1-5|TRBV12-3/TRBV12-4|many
TGTGCCAGCAGCTTCCAGGGGGGCAATCAGCCCCAGCATTTT
CASSFQGGNQPQHF
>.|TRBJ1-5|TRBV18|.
TGTGCCAGCTCACATAACAGTCCAGGGGCCGGTCAGCCCCAGCATTTT
CASSHNSPGAGQPQHF
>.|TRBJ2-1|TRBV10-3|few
TGTGCCATCAGGTCTCGGATGCGGGGTTACAATGAGCAGTTCTTC
CAIRSRMRGYNEQFF
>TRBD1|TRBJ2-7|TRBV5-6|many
TGTGCCAGCAGCTGGGACAGGGGTTACGAGCAGTACTTC
CASSWDRGYEQYF
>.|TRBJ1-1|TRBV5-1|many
TGTGCCAGCAGTTTGACAGCTTTGAACACTGAAGCTTTCTTT
CASSLTALNTEAFF
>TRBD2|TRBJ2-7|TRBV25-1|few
TGTGCCAGCAGTGGAACTAGCGGCGCCTACGAGCAGTACTTC
CASSGTSGAYEQYF
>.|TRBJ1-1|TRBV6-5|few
TGTGCCAGCAGTCACCCCCGCCTCCACCCTTTCTTT
CASSHPRLHPFF
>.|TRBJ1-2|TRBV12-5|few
TGTGCTAGTGGCCTCGACGGGAACTATGGCTACACCTTC
CASGLDGNYGYTF
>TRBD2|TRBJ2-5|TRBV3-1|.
TGTGCCAGCACGGAACTAGCGGGAGATGAGACCCAGTACTTC
CASTELAGDETQYF
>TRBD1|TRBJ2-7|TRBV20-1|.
TGCAGTGCTAGAGAACAGGGGCAGGCCGGCCACGAGCAGTACTTC
CSAREQGQAGHEQYF
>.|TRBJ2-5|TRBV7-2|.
TGTGCCAGCAGCTTTGACACCGAGGAGACCCAGTACTTC
CASSFDTEETQYF